This T cell receptor beta chain was recorded in a study of T-cell memory formation after mild COVID-19. Trimming cost V 2 bases and J 2 bases, with 8 bases left between them. Germline CDR1 is MNHNY and CDR2 is SVGAGI (reference sequence). CDR3 size: 14 residues. From the 5' RACE reads, TCRdb called clonotypes with MiXCR, one entry per CDR3 protein. The sample shows 90,000 to 120,000 distinct CDR3 sequences, 11% of them seen only once. This chain links TRBV6-6 with TRBJ2-3, with D unresolved. The source material was PBMCs or a T cell subset sorted from them (not recorded which). The clonotype comes from a man between 18 and 35 years old who had mild COVID-19 (a few samples of this study predate the infection). Cell type and time point are not known. This chain's CDR3 is CASSYRHFTDTQYF. The CDR3 coding sequence is TGTGCCAGCAGTTACAGACACTTCACAGATACGCAGTATTTT.